Following are 26 T cell receptor beta chains from one sample sequenced in a study of blood T cell repertoires in COVID-19. Clones were read by immunoSEQ multiplex PCR, and TCRdb kept only the in-frame ones, dropping some. The sample includes a few hundred thousand clones, 80% to 90% seen only once; the top ten take 8.3%. The sequencing input was PBMCs or T cells enriched from blood (not recorded which). The receptor source for this set is a woman aged 55 to 70 who had recovered from COVID-19.

The rearrangement joins TRBV4-2 to TRBJ2-3; TRBD2 might be the D (6 bases). The CDR3 has 15 amino acids. V lost 6 bases, J lost 1 base, and 14 bases lay in between. In germline, CDR1 is LGHNA, CDR2 YNFKEQ. CDR3 sequence: CASRLAPIGTDTQYF. CDR3 sequence (DNA): TGTGCCAGCAGACTAGCCCCAATCGGCACAGATACGCAGTATTTT.

Notes on this clone: Because the CDR3 is missing its conserved closing phenylalanine or tryptophan, this is likely a read error. The rearrangement links TRBV9 to TRBJ2-2; no clear D. The CDR3 is 15 amino acids. V dropped 0 bases and J dropped 4 bases, with 10 bases sitting between them. Germline V lookup: CDR1 SGDLS, CDR2 YYNGEE. CDR3 sequence (DNA): TGTGCCAGCAGCGTAGCCCATACGGGCACCGGGGAGCTGTTTCTT. Its protein product is CASSVAHTGTGELFL.

The chain recombines TRBV5-6 with TRBJ2-5; a weak D match, TRBD2 (5 bases). The CDR3 has 16 residues. Looked up from germline, CDR1 is SGHDT and CDR2 is YYEEEE. Trimming removed 4 bases from V and 3 bases from J, with 19 bases in between. As DNA, the CDR3 is TGTGCCAGCAGCCCCCCCCCGGGAAGCTTTGAAGAGACCCAGTACTTC. It codes for CASSPPPGSFEETQYF.

The chain uses TRBV19 and TRBJ2-2; 15 nucleotides agree with TRBD2. Germline CDR1 is LNHDA and CDR2 is SQIVND (reference sequence). This CDR3 has 18 amino acids. V dropped 7 bases and J dropped 4; count of bases not matched to a gene: 10. CDR3 protein: CASTPGLAGGFATGELFF. For the CDR3, the DNA is TGTGCCAGTACCCCAGGACTAGCGGGGGGGTTCGCCACCGGGGAGCTGTTTTTT.

The chain joins TRBV20-1 to TRBJ1-2; 7 nucleotides match TRBD1. Germline V gene sequence: CDR1 DFQATT, CDR2 SNEGSKA (reference sequence). J lost 8 bases, V lost 3 bases, and 6 bases had no gene match. The CDR3 extends over 12 amino acids. The DNA for the CDR3 is TGCAGTGCTAGTGGACAGGTCGCCGGCTACACCTTC. It encodes CSASGQVAGYTF.

The CDR3 bases are TGTGCCAGTAGTATAGTTGAGACCGGGGAGCTGTTTTTT. Its protein product is CASSIVETGELFF. V gene TRBV19 combines with J gene TRBJ2-2; unclear D gene. Germline V CDR1 and CDR2: LNHDA, SQIVND (reference sequence). The CDR3 extends over 13 amino acids. V was cut by 1 base and J by 5 bases, with 5 bases left in between.

The chain has TRBV29-1 and TRBJ1-5, with D tentatively TRBD1 (5 bases). V dropped 6 bases and J dropped 0 bases, with 21 bases sitting between them. This CDR3 has 17 amino acids. The germline CDR1 and CDR2 sequences are SQVTM and ANQGSEA. In DNA form, the CDR3 reads TGCAGCGTCCCCATCCGGGGGGGGTTTATTAGCAATCAGCCCCAGCATTTT. This sequence encodes CSVPIRGGFISNQPQHF.

The chain joins TRBV24-1 to TRBJ2-1, with D perhaps TRBD2 (6 bases). The CDR3 length is 14 residues. Germline V gene sequence: CDR1 KGHDR, CDR2 SFDVKD. V dropped 10 bases and J dropped 7 bases, with 19 bases sitting between them. In nucleotides, the CDR3 is TGTGCCACATCGCAGGGACTCCCACCAAATGAGCAGTTCTTC. Translated: CATSQGLPPNEQFF.

This sequence joins TRBV11-2 and TRBJ1-5; possibly TRBD1 for D (5 bases). The germline V gene encodes CDR1 SGHAT and CDR2 FQNNGV. V was clipped by 3 bases and J by 7 bases, with 10 bases between them. This CDR3 is 13 amino acids long. The CDR3 nucleotides read TGTGCCAGCAGCTTCGGGGGGGAACAGCCCCAGCATTTT. Its protein product is CASSFGGEQPQHF.

This clone was seen a few times. The chain employs TRBV7-9 and TRBJ1-5, with a weak D call TRBD1 (5 bases). Germline-derived CDR1 and CDR2 are SEHNR and FQNEAQ (reference sequence). The CDR3 covers 13 residues. V lost 5 bases and J lost 3, with 8 bases in between. CDR3 bases: TGTGCCAGCAGCCGACAGCCCAATCAGCCCCAGCATTTT. Amino acids: CASSRQPNQPQHF. Looking up the rest from reference TRBV7-9 and TRBJ1-5 gives the full variable domain: DTGVSQNPRHKITKRGQNVTFRCDPISEHNRLYWYRQTLGQGPEFLTYFQNEAQLEKSRLLSDRFSAERPKGSFSTLEIQRTEQGDSAMYLCASSRQPNQPQHFGDGTRLSIL.

The sample holds one count of this clone. This chain uses TRBV19 with TRBJ2-7, with 11 bases fitting TRBD1. CDR3 length: 13 amino acids. The germline gives CDR1 LNHDA, CDR2 SQIVND (reference sequence). The J segment lost 6 bases and the V segment lost 5 bases, leaving 3 bases of the junction unmatched. CDR3 coding DNA: TGTGCCAGTAGTCGGGACAGGGGGTCCGAGCAGTACTTC. It yields the protein CASSRDRGSEQYF.

This chain connects TRBV10-3 to TRBJ1-2; 8 positions match TRBD1. Trimming at V came to 10 bases and at J to 4 bases, leaving 5 bases not matched to a gene. The CDR3 length is 12 residues. The germline V gene encodes CDR1 ENHRY and CDR2 SYGVKD. CDR3 sequence (DNA): TGTGCCACCTTGGGACAGGCCTATGGCTACACCTTC. Its protein product is CATLGQAYGYTF.

The V call is TRBV19, the J call TRBJ1-5, with 10 bases lining up with TRBD1. The CDR3 runs 15 residues. J was trimmed by 5 bases and V by 5 bases; bases with no gene match: 6. CDR1 and CDR2 from the germline V gene are LNHDA and SQIVND (reference sequence). The CDR3 reads CASSGDRGLYQPQHF. Written as DNA, the CDR3 is TGTGCCAGTAGTGGCGACAGGGGGCTCTATCAGCCCCAGCATTTT. Full variable domain (remainder filled in from reference TRBV19 and TRBJ1-5): DGGITQSPKYLFRKEGQNVTLSCEQNLNHDAMYWYRQDPGQGLRLIYYSQIVNDFQKGDIAEGYSVSREKKESFPLTVTSAQKNPTAFYLCASSGDRGLYQPQHFGDGTRLSIL.

The chain couples TRBV18 to TRBJ1-2; D is possibly TRBD1 (5 bases). The CDR3 runs to 14 residues. Germline V gene lookup returns CDR1 KGHSH and CDR2 LQKENI. V was pared by 6 bases and J by 2 bases, with 13 bases between. CDR3 in amino acids: CASSPGRANYGYTF. The CDR3 DNA follows: TGTGCCAGCTCCCCCGGCAGGGCCAACTATGGCTACACCTTC. The whole variable domain, remainder taken from reference TRBV18 and TRBJ1-2, is NAGVMQNPRHLVRRRGQEARLRCSPMKGHSHVYWYRQLPEEGLKFMVYLQKENIIDESGMPKERFSAEFPKEGPSILRIQQVVRGDSAAYFCASSPGRANYGYTFGSGTRLTVV.

The V and J genes are TRBV5-1 and TRBJ2-5; 8 positions match TRBD2. This CDR3 has 15 amino acids. Trimming cost V 0 bases and J 4 bases; bases outside gene matches: 5. Germline assignment: CDR1 SGHRS and CDR2 YFSETQ. The CDR3 region is CASSLAPAGAETQYF. The DNA of the CDR3 is TGCGCCAGCAGCTTGGCCCCAGCGGGGGCAGAGACCCAGTACTTC.

This clone has a handful of counts. The gene calls are TRBV7-2 and TRBJ2-5, with a tentative D call TRBD2 (7 bases). Trimming cost V 3 bases and J 1 base, with 15 bases left between them. The CDR3 is 16 residues long. CDR1 is SGHTA and CDR2 is FQGNSA in the germline V gene. CDR3 loop: CASSLWRGPTQETQYF. CDR3 sequence (DNA): TGTGCCAGCAGCTTGTGGCGGGGGCCTACCCAAGAGACCCAGTACTTC.

V gene TRBV6-5 combines with J gene TRBJ1-5, with D uncertain. The ends were cut back, 7 bases at V and 3 bases at J, with 10 bases in the middle. From germline, CDR1 is MNHEY and CDR2 SVGAGI. The CDR3 runs to 13 residues. The CDR3 is CASTPANNQPQHF. Written as DNA, the CDR3 is TGTGCCAGCACCCCAGCGAACAATCAGCCCCAGCATTTT.

This sequence joins TRBV12-5 and TRBJ1-1, with a possible D match to TRBD1 (6 bases). The germline gives CDR1 LGHNT, CDR2 FRNRAP. The germline V and J ends were trimmed by 0 bases and 2 bases, with 22 bases remaining between them. The length of the CDR3 is 19 residues. DNA of the CDR3: TGTGCTAGTGGTTTGGTCCGATTGACAGGTCCCCTCGTAAACACTGAAGCTTTCTTT. Protein sequence: CASGLVRLTGPLVNTEAFF.

The chain joins TRBV19 to TRBJ2-7; TRBD1 matches at 7 bases. The J segment lost 3 bases and the V segment lost 5 bases, leaving 7 bases of the junction unmatched. Germline-derived CDR1 and CDR2 are LNHDA and SQIVND (reference sequence). The CDR3 sequence is 14 residues long. The CDR3 DNA follows: TGTGCCAGTAGTTTTACAGGGGTGGGCTACGAGCAGTACTTC. It encodes CASSFTGVGYEQYF.

The V call is TRBV7-6, the J call TRBJ2-2, with TRBD1 identical over 7 bases. The CDR3 covers 15 residues. The V and J ends lost 2 bases and 10 bases, in that order; junction bases with no gene match: 10. Germline V gene lookup returns CDR1 SGHVS and CDR2 FNYEAQ. The CDR3 is CASSLRQGVPSELFF. The CDR3 region has the DNA TGTGCCAGCAGCTTAAGACAGGGCGTACCTTCGGAGCTGTTTTTT.

The V and J genes are TRBV10-2 and TRBJ2-1; 13 bases map to TRBD2. CDR3 length: 17 amino acids. Germline CDR1 is WSHSY and CDR2 is SAAADI. V gave up 3 bases and J gave up 6 bases; unmatched junction bases: 8. The CDR3 sequence is CASSDRLAGGVSNEQFF. In nucleotides, the CDR3 is TGCGCCAGCAGTGATAGACTAGCGGGGGGTGTGTCCAATGAGCAGTTCTTC.

This rearrangement joins TRBV6-5 to TRBJ1-1, with 8 bases identical to TRBD1. Germline V gene data show CDR1 as MNHEY and CDR2 as SVGAGI. V was clipped by 4 bases and J by 10 bases; unmatched bases: 8. The CDR3 totals 13 residues. CDR3 region: CASSSRGPQVAFF. DNA of the CDR3: TGTGCCAGCAGTTCCAGGGGGCCCCAGGTAGCTTTCTTT.

The chain links TRBV5-1 to TRBJ1-2; TRBD1 matches 7 bases. The V segment lost 3 bases and the J segment 5 bases; nucleotides outside the gene matches: 4. Germline loops: CDR1 SGHRS, CDR2 YFSETQ. This CDR3 spans 13 amino acids. This chain's CDR3 is CASSSGQRYGYTF. The CDR3 coding sequence is TGCGCCAGCAGCTCGGGACAGAGATATGGCTACACCTTC.

The V call is TRBV3-1 (or the pseudogene TRBV3-2), the J call TRBJ2-7; D not certain. Germline CDR1 LGHDT, CDR2 YNNKEL (reference sequence). V lost 1 base to trimming and J lost 6 bases, with 13 bases between them. The CDR3 covers 14 residues. The CDR3 DNA follows: TGTGCCAGCAGCCAAGCGGTGCCGACTGGCGAGCAGTACTTC. Its protein is CASSQAVPTGEQYF.

J is TRBJ2-5 and V is TRBV20-1, with 8 nucleotides matching TRBD2. V lost 3 bases and J lost 5; bases outside the gene matches: 5. Germline CDR1 DFQATT, CDR2 SNEGSKA (reference sequence). The CDR3 runs to 13 residues. The DNA of the CDR3 is TGCAGTGCTAGTTATAGCGGGGCCGAGACCCAGTACTTC. Encoded protein: CSASYSGAETQYF.

The CDR3 coding sequence is TGTGCCAGTAGTATTGCCTTTGAGACTGAAGCTTTCTTT. Its protein product is CASSIAFETEAFF. V gene TRBV19 combines with J gene TRBJ1-1; D is unclear. The germline gives CDR1 LNHDA, CDR2 SQIVND (reference sequence). The CDR3 is made up of 13 amino acids. V was clipped by 3 bases and J by 5 bases, with 10 bases between them.